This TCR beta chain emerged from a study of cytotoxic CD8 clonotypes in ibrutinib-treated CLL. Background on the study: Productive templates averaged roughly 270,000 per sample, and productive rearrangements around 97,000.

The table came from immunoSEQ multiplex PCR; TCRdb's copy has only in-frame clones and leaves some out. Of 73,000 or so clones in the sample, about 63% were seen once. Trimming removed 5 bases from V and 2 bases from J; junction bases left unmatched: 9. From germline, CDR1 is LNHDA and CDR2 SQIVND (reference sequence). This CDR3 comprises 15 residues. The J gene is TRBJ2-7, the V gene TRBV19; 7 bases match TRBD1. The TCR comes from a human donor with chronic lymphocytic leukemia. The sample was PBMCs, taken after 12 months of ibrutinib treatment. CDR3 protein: CASSFTTGPPYEQYF. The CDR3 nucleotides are TGTGCCAGTAGTTTCACGACAGGGCCTCCCTACGAGCAGTACTTC.